Below are 5 T cell receptor beta chains sequenced from a single sample in a study of blood T cells in healthy people across ages (dated by TCRdb to between 2015 and 2016). Library creation used 5' RACE. Sequencing was carried out with an Illumina HiSeq 2500. The second PCR ran for about 7 to 11 cycles and used a J-beta primer mix along with a sample-barcoded 5' primer. Clones were called with MiXCR by TCRdb after fastp trimmed the public reads at Q25, and only in-frame beta chains were retained. One record per CDR3 amino acid sequence lists the most common genes and DNA. The table for this sample lists hundreds of thousands of distinct CDR3 sequences; less than 35% of them were counted only once. The ten largest make up around 16% of the sample. Sequencing used blood. The receptors here all came from an elderly woman in good health.

The rearrangement links TRBV12-3 or TRBV12-4 to TRBJ2-1; 8 nucleotides match TRBD1. The CDR3 sequence is 15 residues long. J lost 4 bases, V lost 8 bases, and 10 bases had no gene match. CDR3 residues: CASGIVQGEYNEQFF. CDR3 nucleotide sequence: TGTGCCAGCGGCATTGTACAGGGGGAGTACAATGAGCAGTTCTTC.

This clonotype was seen repeatedly, ten times or more. The genes are TRBV6-1 and TRBJ2-7, with 7 bases that match TRBD1. Germline V gene data show CDR1 as MNHNS and CDR2 as SASEGT. The trim removed 6 bases at V and 2 bases at J, leaving 4 bases unmatched. This CDR3 is 13 amino acids long. The CDR3, as DNA: TGTGCCAGCAGAGGCAGGGGGACCTACGAGCAGTACTTC. This encodes CASRGRGTYEQYF.

This clonotype appeared a few times. V usage is TRBV20-1 and J usage is TRBJ2-2, with D perhaps matching TRBD2 (7 bases). CDR1 DFQATT and CDR2 SNEGSKA come from the germline V gene (reference sequence). CDR3 size: 14 residues. The germline V and J ends were trimmed by 6 bases and 6 bases, with 17 bases remaining between them. The CDR3 sequence: CSAAWGGASGELFF. DNA of the CDR3: TGCAGTGCCGCCTGGGGGGGCGCCTCCGGGGAGCTGTTTTTT.

Turning to this clonotype: Since a much larger clone is just one base distant, this may be a read error. V is TRBV7-2 and J is TRBJ2-4; D is tentatively TRBD1 or TRBD2 (5 bases each). V was clipped by 5 bases and J by 4 bases, with 12 bases between them. Germline V gives CDR1 SGHTA, CDR2 FQGNSA. There are 14 residues in the CDR3. CDR3 coding DNA: TGTGCCAGCAGCGCCGGGGCAGGAAAAAACATTCAGTACTTC. Translation gives CASSAGAGKNIQYF.

The chain is built from TRBV7-2 and TRBJ2-1, with 12 bases aligning to TRBD2. The CDR3 totals 18 residues. With V trimmed by 4 bases and J by 3 bases, 10 bases remained unmatched. The germline V gene has CDR1 SGHTA and CDR2 FQGNSA. As DNA, the CDR3 is TGTGCCAGCAGCTCGCGGATACTAGCGGGGGGCCTCTACAATGAGCAGTTCTTC. Translated, it gives CASSSRILAGGLYNEQFF.